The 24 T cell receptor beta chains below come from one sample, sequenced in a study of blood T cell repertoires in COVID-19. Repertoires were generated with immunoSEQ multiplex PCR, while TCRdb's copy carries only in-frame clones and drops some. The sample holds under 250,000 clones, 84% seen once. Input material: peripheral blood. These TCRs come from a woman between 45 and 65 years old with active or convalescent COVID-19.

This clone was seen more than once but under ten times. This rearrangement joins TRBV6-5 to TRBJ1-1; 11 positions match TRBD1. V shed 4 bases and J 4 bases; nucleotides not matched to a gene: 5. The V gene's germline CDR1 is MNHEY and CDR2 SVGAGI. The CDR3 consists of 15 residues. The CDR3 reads CASSLGQGAGTEAFF. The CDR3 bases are TGTGCCAGCAGTTTAGGACAGGGGGCCGGCACTGAAGCTTTCTTT.

This chain's CDR3 is CASPPLAGESAYNEQFF. CDR3 bases: TGTGCCAGCCCCCCGCTAGCGGGAGAGTCAGCCTACAATGAGCAGTTCTTC. The rearrangement joins TRBV28 to TRBJ2-1; the match to TRBD2 covers 10 bases. CDR3 length: 17 residues. Germline V gene lookup returns CDR1 MDHEN and CDR2 SYDVKM. Trimming took 8 bases from V and 2 from J; bases not matched to a gene: 12.

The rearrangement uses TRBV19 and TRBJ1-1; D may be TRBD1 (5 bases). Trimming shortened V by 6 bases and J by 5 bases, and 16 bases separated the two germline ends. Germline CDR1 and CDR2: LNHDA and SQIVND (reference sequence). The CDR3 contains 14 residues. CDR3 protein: CASRTQGLRTEAFF. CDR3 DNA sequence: TGTGCCAGTAGGACTCAGGGATTGCGGACTGAAGCTTTCTTT.

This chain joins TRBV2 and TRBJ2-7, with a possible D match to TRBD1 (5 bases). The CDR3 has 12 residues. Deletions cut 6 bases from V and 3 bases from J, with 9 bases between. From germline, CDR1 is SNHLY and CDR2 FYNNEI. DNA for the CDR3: TGTGCCAGCAGGGACAACAACTACGAGCAGTACTTC. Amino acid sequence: CASRDNNYEQYF.

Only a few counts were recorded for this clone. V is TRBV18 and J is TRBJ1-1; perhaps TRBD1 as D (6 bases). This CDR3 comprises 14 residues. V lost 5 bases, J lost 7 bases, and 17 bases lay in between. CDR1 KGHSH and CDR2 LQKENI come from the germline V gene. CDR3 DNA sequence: TGTGCCAGCTCAATCTCATCTAGGGGGAATGAAGCTTTCTTT. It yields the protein CASSISSRGNEAFF.

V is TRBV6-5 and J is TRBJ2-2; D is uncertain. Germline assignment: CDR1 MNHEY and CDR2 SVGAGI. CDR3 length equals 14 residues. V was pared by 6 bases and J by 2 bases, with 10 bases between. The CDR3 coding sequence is TGTGCCAGCAGCAGACAAACTAACACCGGGGAGCTGTTTTTT. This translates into CASSRQTNTGELFF.

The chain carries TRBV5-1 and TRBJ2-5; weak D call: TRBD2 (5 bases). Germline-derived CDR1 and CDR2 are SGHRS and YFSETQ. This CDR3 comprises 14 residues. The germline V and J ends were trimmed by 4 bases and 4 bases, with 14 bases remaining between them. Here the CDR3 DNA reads TGCGCCAGCAGCCCCCGGGGTTGGATAGAGACCCAGTACTTC. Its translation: CASSPRGWIETQYF.

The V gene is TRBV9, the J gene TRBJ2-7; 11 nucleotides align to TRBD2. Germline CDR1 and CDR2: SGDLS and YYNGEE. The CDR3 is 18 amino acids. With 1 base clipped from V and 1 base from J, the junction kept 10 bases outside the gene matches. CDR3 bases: TGTGCCAGCAGCGTACTCCCGGCCGGGACTAGCGGTTCCTACGAGCAGTACTTC. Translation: CASSVLPAGTSGSYEQYF.

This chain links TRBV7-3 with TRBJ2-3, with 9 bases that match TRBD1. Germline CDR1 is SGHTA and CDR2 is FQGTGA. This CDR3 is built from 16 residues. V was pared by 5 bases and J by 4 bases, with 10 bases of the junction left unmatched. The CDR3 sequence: CASSPPGQGWADTQYF. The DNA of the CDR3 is TGTGCCAGCAGCCCACCGGGACAGGGATGGGCAGATACGCAGTATTTT.

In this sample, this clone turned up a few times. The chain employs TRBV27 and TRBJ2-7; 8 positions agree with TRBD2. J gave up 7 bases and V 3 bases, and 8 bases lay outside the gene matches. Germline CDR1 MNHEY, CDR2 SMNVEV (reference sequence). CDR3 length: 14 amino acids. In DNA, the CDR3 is TGTGCCAGCAGTTTCACGCGGGGGGCGGGAGAGCAGTACGTC. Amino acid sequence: CASSFTRGAGEQYV.

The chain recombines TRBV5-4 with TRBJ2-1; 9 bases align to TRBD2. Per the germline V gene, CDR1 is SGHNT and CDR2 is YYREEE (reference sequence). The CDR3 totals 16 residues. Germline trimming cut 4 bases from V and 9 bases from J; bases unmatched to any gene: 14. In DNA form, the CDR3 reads TGTGCCAGCAGCGCACGCTCGGGGCTAGCGGGACTTGAGCAGTTCTTC. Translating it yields CASSARSGLAGLEQFF.

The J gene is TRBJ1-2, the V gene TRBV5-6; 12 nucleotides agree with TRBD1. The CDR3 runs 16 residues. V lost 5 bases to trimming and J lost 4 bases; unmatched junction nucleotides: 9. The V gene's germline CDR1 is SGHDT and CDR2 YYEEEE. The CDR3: CASRSGTGGRIYGYTF. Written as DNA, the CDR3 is TGTGCCAGCAGATCCGGGACAGGGGGCAGGATCTATGGCTACACCTTC.

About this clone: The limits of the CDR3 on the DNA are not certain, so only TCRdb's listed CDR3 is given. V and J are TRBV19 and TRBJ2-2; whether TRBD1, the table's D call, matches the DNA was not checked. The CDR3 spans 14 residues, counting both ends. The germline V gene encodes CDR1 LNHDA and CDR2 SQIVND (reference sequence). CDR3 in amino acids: CASTSGQHTGELFF.

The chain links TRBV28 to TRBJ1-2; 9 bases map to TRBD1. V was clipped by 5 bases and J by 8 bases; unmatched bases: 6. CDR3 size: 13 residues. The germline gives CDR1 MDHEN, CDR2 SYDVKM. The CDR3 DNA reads TGTGCCAGCAGTACGACAGGGGGATGGGGCTACACCTTC. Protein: CASSTTGGWGYTF.

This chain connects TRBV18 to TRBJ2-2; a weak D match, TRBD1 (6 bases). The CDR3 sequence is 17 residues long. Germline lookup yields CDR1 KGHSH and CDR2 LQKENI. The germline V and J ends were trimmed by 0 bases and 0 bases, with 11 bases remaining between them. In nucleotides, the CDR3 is TGTGCCAGCTCACCACCGGCCAGGACAGCGAACACCGGGGAGCTGTTTTTT. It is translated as CASSPPARTANTGELFF.

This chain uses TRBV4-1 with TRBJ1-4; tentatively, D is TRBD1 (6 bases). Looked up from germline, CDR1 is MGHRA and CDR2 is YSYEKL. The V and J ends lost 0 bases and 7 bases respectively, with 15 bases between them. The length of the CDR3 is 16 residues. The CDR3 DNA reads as TGCGCCAGCAGCCAAGAGCCGGGGGGCGTGCGTGAAAAACTGTTTTTT. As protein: CASSQEPGGVREKLFF.

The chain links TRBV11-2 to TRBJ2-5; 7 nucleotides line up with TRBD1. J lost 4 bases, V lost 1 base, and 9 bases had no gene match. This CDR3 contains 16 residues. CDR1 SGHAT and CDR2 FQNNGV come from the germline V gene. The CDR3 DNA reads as TGTGCCAGCAGCTTAGCAGAGGGGGCTTGGAGAGAGACCCAGTACTTC. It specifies CASSLAEGAWRETQYF.

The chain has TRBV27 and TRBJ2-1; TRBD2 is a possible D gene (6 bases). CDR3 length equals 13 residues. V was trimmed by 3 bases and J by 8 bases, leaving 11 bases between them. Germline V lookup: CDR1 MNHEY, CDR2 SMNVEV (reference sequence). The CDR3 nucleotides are TGTGCCAGCAGTTTTGGCGGGACGGATGAGCAGTTCTTC. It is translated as CASSFGGTDEQFF.

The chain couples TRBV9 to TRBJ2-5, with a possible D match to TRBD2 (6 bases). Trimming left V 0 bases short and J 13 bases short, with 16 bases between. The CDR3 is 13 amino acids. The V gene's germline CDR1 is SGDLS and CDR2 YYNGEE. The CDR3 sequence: CASSVGDTGGRYF. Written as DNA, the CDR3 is TGTGCCAGCAGCGTAGGCGACACCGGGGGAAGGTACTTC.

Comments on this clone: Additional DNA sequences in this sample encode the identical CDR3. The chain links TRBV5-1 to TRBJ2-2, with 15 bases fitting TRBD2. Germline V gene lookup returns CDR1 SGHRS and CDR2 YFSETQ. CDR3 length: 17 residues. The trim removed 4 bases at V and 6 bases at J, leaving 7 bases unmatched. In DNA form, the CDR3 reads TGCGCCAGCAGCCGGGGACTAGCGGGGGGATTTGCCGGGGAGCTGTTTTTT. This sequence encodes CASSRGLAGGFAGELFF.

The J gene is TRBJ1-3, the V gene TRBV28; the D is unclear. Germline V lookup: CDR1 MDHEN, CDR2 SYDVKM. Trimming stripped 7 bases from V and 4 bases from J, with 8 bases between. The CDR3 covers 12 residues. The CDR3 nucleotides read TGTGCCAGCACCACATACGGAAACACCATATATTTT. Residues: CASTTYGNTIYF.

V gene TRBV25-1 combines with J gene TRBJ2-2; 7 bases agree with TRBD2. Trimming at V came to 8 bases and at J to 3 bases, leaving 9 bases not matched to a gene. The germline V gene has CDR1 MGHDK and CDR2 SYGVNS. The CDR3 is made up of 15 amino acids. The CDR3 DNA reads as TGTGCCAGCCGGGGCCGGAGCGGGGACACCGGGGAGCTGTTTTTT. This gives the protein CASRGRSGDTGELFF.

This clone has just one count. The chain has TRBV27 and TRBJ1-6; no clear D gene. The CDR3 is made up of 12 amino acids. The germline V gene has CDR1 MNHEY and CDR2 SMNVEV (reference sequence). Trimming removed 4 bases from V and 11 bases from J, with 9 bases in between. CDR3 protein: CASSSLGAPLHF. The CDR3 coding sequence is TGTGCCAGCAGTTCCTTGGGAGCACCCCTCCACTTT.

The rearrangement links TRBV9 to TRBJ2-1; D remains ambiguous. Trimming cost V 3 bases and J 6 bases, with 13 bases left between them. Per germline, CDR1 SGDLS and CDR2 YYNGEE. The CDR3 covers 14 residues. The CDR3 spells CASSGPWAGNEQFF. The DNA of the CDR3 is TGTGCCAGCAGCGGCCCGTGGGCTGGCAATGAGCAGTTCTTC. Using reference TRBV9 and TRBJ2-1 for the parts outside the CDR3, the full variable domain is DSGVTQTPKHLITATGQRVTLRCSPRSGDLSVYWYQQSLDQGLQFLIQYYNGEERAKGNILERFSAQQFPDLHSELNLSSLELGDSALYFCASSGPWAGNEQFFGPGTRLTVL.